This TCR beta chain stems from a study of tumor-infiltrating lymphocytes in oesophageal squamous cell carcinoma listed by TCRdb under 2016. The CDR3 runs 16 amino acids, cysteine and phenylalanine included. Only the CDR3 portion is preserved as DNA: 48 bases, with reading frame beginning at the first base. From a lookup of the germline V gene, CDR1 and CDR2 are MGHRA and YSYEKL. Note on this clonotype: It lacks a known antigen. It has no much larger one-base neighbor in the sample; base qualities were not kept.

Library preparation was by PCR. Sequencing relied on an Illumina HiSeq 2000. TCRdb took the public reads, trimmed them with fastp at Q25, ran MiXCR for clone calling and kept in-frame beta chains. Duplicate CDR3 protein sequences are folded into a single record with the most common DNA and genes. For this sample there are about 22,000 distinct CDR3 sequences; approximately 34% appear just once. Clones ranked in the top ten supply 15% to 20% of the sample. Source material: esophageal tumor tissue. This TCR was sampled from a female donor with esophageal squamous cell carcinoma. The chain was built from TRBV4-1 and TRBJ2-4, with 7 middle bases fitting TRBD1. The J call may be faulty, since TRBJ2-7 better matches the DNA end. The CDR3 region has the sequence CASSQGGDRVTYEQYF. The bases are TGCGCCAGCAGCCAAGGTGGCGACAGGGTTACATACGAGCAGTACTTC.